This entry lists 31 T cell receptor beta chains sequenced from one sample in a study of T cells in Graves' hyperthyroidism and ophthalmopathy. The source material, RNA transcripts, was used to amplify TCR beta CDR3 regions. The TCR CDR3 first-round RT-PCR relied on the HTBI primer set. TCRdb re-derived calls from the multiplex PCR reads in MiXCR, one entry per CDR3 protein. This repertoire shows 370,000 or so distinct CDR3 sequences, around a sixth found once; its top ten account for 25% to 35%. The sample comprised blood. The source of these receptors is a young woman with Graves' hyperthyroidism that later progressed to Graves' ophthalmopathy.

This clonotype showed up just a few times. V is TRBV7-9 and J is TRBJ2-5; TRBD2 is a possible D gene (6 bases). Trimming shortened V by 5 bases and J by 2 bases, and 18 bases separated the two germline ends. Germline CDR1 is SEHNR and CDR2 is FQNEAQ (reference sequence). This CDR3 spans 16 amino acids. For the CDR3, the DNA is TGTGCCAGCAGCCCGGCCTCAACTAGCCGGCAAGAGACCCAGTACTTC. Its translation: CASSPASTSRQETQYF.

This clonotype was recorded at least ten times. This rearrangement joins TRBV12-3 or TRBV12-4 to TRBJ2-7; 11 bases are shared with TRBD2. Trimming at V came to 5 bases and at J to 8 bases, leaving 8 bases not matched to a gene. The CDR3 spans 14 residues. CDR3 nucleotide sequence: TGTGCCAGCAGTGGTCTAGCGGGGGGCTGGCAGCAGTACTTC. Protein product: CASSGLAGGWQQYF.

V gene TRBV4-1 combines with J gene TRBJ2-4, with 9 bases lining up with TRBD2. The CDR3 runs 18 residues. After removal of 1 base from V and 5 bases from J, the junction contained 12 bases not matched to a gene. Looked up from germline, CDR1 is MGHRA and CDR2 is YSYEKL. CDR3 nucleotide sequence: TGCGCCAGCAGCCAAGTGGGCGCGGGAGGGGGTCGGGAAAACATTCAGTACTTC. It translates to CASSQVGAGGGRENIQYF.

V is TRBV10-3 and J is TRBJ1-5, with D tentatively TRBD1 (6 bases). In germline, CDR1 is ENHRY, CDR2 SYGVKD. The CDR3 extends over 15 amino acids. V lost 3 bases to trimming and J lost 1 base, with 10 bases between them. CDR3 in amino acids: CAISEGGFSNQPQHF. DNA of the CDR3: TGTGCCATCAGTGAAGGGGGATTCAGCAATCAGCCCCAGCATTTT.

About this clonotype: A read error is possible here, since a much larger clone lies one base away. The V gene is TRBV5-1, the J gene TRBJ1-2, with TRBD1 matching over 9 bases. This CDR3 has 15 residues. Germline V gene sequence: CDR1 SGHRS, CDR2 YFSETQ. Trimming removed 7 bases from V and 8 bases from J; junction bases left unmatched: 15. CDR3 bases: TGCGCCAGCGGCATTACAGGGGGCGCAGCGGACGGCTACACCTTC. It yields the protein CASGITGGAADGYTF.

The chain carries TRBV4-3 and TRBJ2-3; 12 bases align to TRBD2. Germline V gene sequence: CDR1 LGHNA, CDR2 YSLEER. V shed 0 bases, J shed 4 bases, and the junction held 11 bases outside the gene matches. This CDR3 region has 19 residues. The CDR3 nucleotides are TGCGCCAGCAGCCAAGATCAGTCGGCTAGCGGGAGGGCAGCAGATACGCAGTATTTT. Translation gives CASSQDQSASGRAADTQYF.

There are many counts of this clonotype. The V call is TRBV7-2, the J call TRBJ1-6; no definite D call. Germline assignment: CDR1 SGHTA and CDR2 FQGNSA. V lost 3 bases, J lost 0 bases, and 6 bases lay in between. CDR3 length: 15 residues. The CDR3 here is CASSFQSSYNSPLHF. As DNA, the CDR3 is TGTGCCAGCAGCTTTCAAAGCTCCTATAATTCACCCCTCCACTTT.

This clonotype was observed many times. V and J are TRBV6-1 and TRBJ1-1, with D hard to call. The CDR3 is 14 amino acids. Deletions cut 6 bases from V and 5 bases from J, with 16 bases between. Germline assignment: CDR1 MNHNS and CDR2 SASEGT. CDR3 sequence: CASSHSAGATEAFF. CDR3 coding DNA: TGTGCCAGCAGCCATTCGGCAGGAGCGACTGAAGCTTTCTTT.

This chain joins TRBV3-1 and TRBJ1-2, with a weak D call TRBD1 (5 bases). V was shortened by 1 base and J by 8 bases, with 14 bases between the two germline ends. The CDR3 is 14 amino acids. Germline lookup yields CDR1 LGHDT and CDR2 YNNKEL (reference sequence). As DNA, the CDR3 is TGTGCCAGCAGCCAAGCCGCATGGGGGGACGGCTACACCTTC. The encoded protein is CASSQAAWGDGYTF. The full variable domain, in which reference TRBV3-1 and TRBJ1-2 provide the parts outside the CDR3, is DTAVSQTPKYLVTQMGNDKSIKCEQNLGHDTMYWYKQDSKKFLKIMFSYNNKELIINETVPNRFSPKSPDKAHLNLHINSLELGDSAVYFCASSQAAWGDGYTFGSGTRLTVV.

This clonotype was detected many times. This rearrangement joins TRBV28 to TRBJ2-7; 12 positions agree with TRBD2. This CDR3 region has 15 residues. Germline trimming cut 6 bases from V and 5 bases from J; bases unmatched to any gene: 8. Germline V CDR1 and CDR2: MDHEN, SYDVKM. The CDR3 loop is CASSTSGLAGHEQYF. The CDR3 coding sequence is TGTGCCAGCAGCACGTCGGGACTAGCGGGCCACGAGCAGTACTTC.

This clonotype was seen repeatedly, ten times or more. CDR3 in DNA: TGTGCCAGCAGCTTAGGTCACCAACAAGAGACCCAGTACTTC. Residues: CASSLGHQQETQYF. This chain links TRBV7-9 with TRBJ2-5, with unresolved D. CDR3 length equals 14 residues. The V gene lost 1 base and the J gene lost 2 bases, with 8 bases spanning the gap. CDR1 is SEHNR and CDR2 is FQNEAQ in the germline V gene (reference sequence). Full variable domain (missing parts from reference TRBV7-9 and TRBJ2-5): DTGVSQNPRHKITKRGQNVTFRCDPISEHNRLYWYRQTLGQGPEFLTYFQNEAQLEKSRLLSDRFSAERPKGSFSTLEIQRTEQGDSAMYLCASSLGHQQETQYFGPGTRLLVL.

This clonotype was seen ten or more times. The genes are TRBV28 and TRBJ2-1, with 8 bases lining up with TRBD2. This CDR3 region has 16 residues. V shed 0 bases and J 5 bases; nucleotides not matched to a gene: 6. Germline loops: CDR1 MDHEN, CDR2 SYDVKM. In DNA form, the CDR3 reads TGTGCCAGCAGTTTATGGGGTAGCGGGAAGCACAATGAGCAGTTCTTC. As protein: CASSLWGSGKHNEQFF. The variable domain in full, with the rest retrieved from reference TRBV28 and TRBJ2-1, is DVKVTQSSRYLVKRTGEKVFLECVQDMDHENMFWYRQDPGLGLRLIYFSYDVKMKEKGDIPEGYSVSREKKERFSLILESASTNQTSMYLCASSLWGSGKHNEQFFGPGTRLTVL.

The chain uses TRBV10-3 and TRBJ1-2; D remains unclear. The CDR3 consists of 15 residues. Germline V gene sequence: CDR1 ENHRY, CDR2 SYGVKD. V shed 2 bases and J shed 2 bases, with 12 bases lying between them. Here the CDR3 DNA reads TGTGCCATCAGTGAGGGGGTCACGGGGAACTATGGCTACACCTTC. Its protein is CAISEGVTGNYGYTF.

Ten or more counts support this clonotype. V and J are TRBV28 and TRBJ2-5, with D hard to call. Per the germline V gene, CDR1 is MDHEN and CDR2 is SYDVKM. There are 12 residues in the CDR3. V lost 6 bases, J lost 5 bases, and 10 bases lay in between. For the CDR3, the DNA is TGTGCCAGCAGCCTCAGAAGGGAGACCCAGTACTTC. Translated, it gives CASSLRRETQYF.

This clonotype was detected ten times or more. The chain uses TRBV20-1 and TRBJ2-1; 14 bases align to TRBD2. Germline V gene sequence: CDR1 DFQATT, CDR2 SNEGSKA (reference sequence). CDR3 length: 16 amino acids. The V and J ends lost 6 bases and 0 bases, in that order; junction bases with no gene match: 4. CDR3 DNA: TGCAGTGCCCGGACTAGCGGGAGGAGCTCCTACAATGAGCAGTTCTTC. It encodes CSARTSGRSSYNEQFF.

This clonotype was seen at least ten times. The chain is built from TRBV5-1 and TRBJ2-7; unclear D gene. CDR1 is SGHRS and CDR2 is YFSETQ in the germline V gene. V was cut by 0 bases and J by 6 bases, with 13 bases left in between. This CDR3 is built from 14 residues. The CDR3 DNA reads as TGCGCCAGCAGCTTGGCAGTGTCCCCTTTCGAGCAGTACTTC. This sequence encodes CASSLAVSPFEQYF.

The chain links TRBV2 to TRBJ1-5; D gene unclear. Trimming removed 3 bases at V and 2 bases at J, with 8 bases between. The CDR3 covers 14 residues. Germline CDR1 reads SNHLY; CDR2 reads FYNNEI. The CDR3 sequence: CASSDSVGNQPQHF. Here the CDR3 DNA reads TGTGCCAGCAGTGACAGTGTCGGCAATCAGCCCCAGCATTTT.

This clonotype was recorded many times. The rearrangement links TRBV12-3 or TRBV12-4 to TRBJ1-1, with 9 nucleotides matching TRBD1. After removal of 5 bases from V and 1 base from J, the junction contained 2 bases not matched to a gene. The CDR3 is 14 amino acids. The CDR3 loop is CASSGTGWNTEAFF. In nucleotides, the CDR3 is TGTGCCAGCAGTGGGACAGGGTGGAACACTGAAGCTTTCTTT.

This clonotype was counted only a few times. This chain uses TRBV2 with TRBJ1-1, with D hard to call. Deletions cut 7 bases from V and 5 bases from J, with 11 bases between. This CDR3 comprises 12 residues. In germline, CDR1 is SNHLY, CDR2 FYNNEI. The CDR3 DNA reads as TGTGCCAGCACCTCGGAAGGGACTGAAGCTTTCTTT. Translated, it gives CASTSEGTEAFF.

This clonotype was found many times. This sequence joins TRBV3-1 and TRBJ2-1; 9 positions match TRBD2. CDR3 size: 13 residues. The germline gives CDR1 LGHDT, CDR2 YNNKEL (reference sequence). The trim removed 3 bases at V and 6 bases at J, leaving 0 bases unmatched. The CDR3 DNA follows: TGTGCCAGCAGCCAGACTAGCGGCAATGAGCAGTTCTTC. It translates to CASSQTSGNEQFF.

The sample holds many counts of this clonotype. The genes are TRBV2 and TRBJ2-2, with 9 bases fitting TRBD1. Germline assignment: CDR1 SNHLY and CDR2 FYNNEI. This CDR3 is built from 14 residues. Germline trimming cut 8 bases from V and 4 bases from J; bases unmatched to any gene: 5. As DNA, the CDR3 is TGTGCCAGCGGGACAGGGCTTGGCACCGGGGAGCTGTTTTTT. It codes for CASGTGLGTGELFF.

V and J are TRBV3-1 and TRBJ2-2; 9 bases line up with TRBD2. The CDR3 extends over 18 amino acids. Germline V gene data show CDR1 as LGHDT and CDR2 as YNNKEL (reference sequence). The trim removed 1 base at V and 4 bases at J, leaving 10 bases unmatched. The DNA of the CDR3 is TGTGCCAGCAGCCAAGGGACCTTTAGCGGGAGTAGCACCGGGGAGCTGTTTTTT. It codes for CASSQGTFSGSSTGELFF.

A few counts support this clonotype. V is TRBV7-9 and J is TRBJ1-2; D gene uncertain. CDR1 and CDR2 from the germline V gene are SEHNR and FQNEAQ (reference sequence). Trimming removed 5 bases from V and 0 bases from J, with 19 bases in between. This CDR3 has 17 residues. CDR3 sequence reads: CASSRAPGLGPNYGYTF. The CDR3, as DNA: TGTGCCAGCAGCCGCGCCCCTGGACTCGGCCCTAACTATGGCTACACCTTC.

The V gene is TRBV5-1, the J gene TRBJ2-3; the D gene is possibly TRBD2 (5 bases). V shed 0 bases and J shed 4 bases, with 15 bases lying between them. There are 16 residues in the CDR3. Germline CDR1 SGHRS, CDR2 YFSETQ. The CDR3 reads CASSLGGAVSSDTQYF. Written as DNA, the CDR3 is TGCGCCAGCAGCTTGGGGGGAGCAGTTTCCTCAGATACGCAGTATTTT.

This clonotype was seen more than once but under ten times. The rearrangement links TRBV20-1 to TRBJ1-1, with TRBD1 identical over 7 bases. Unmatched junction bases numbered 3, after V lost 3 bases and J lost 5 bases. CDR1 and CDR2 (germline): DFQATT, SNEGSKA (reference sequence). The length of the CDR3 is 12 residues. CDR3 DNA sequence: TGCAGTGCTAGGGCAGGGGGGACTGAAGCTTTCTTT. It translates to CSARAGGTEAFF.

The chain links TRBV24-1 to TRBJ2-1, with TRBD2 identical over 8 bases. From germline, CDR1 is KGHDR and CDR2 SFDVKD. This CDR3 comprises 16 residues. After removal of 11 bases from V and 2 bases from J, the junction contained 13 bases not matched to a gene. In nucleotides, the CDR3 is TGTGCCAAGGTCGTAGTAGCGGGATTCCCCTACAATGAGCAGTTCTTC. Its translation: CAKVVVAGFPYNEQFF.

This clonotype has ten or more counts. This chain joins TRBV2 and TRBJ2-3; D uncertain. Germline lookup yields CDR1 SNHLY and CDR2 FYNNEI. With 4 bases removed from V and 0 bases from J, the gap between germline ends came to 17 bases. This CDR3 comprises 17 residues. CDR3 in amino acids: CASSVAYWGSSTDTQYF. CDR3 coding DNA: TGTGCCAGCAGTGTAGCATATTGGGGATCCAGCACAGATACGCAGTATTTT. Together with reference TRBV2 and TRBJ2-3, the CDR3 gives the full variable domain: EPEVTQTPSHQVTQMGQEVILRCVPISNHLYFYWYRQILGQKVEFLVSFYNNEISEKSEIFDDQFSVERPDGSNFTLKIRSTKLEDSAMYFCASSVAYWGSSTDTQYFGPGTRLTVL.

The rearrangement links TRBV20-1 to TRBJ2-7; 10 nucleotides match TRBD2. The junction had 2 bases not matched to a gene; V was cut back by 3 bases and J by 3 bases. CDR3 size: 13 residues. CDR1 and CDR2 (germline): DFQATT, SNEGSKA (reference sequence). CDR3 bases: TGCAGTGCTAGCCCTAGCGGGAGCTACGAGCAGTACTTC. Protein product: CSASPSGSYEQYF.

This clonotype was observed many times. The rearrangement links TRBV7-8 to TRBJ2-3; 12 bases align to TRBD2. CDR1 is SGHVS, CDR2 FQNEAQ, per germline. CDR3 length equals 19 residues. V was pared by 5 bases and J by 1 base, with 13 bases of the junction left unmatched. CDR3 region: CASSPFRPSGRAGTDTQYF. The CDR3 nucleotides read TGTGCCAGCAGCCCTTTCCGGCCTAGCGGGAGGGCCGGCACAGATACGCAGTATTTT.

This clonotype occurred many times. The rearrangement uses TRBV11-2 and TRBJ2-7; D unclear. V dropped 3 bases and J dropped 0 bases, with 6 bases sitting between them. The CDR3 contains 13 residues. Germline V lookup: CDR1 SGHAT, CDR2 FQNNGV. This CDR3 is CASSLAHSYEQYF. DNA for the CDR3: TGTGCCAGCAGCTTGGCACACTCCTACGAGCAGTACTTC.

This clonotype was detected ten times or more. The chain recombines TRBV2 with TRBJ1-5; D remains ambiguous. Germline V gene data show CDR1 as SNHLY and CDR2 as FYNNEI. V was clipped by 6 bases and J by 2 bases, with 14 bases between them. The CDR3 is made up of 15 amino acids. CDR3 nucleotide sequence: TGTGCCAGCAGCTATACTGGGTCCGGCAATCAGCCCCAGCATTTT. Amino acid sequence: CASSYTGSGNQPQHF.